The 3 T cell receptor beta chains below all came from one sample that was sequenced in a study of low-dose radiotherapy and immunotherapy resistance in tumors. Alpha- and beta-chain coverage of first-strand cDNA came from TRAV- and TRBV-specific primers. A constant-region primer paired with the V-primer adapter amplified TCRs over about 18 PCR cycles. MiXCR was run by TCRdb on the reads, yielding one entry per CDR3 protein. The sample records some 71,000 distinct CDR3 sequences, less than 40% being singletons. Time point meaning: before trial treatment. The material was PBMCs, obtained before treatment. Receptors originate from a female donor with ovarian cancer.

The rearrangement joins TRBV5-8 to TRBJ2-5; 8 bases match TRBD1. CDR3 size: 15 residues. Germline-derived CDR1 and CDR2 are SGHTS and YDEGEE. J gave up 2 bases and V 3 bases, and 6 bases lay outside the gene matches. CDR3 amino acids: CASSSDRGRQETQYF. DNA for the CDR3: TGTGCCAGCAGCTCCGACAGGGGTCGGCAAGAGACCCAGTACTTC. Combining the CDR3 with reference TRBV5-8 and TRBJ2-5 gives the whole variable domain EAGVTQSPTHLIKTRGQQATLRCSPISGHTSVYWYQQALGLGLQFLLWYDEGEERNRGNFPPRFSGRQFPNYSSELNVNALELEDSALYLCASSSDRGRQETQYFGPGTRLLVL.

This clonotype was seen repeatedly, ten times or more. The V gene is TRBV7-9, the J gene TRBJ2-2; D gene ambiguous. Germline assignment: CDR1 SEHNR and CDR2 FQNEAQ (reference sequence). The ends were cut back, 7 bases at V and 7 bases at J, with 7 bases in the middle. The CDR3 contains 11 residues. The CDR3 reads CASNLVGELFF. DNA of the CDR3: TGTGCCAGCAATCTAGTCGGGGAGCTGTTTTTT.

This clonotype came up many times. The gene calls are TRBV20-1 and TRBJ1-5; TRBD1 might be the D (5 bases). Trimming stripped 1 base from V and 0 bases from J, with 13 bases between. Germline-derived CDR1 and CDR2 are DFQATT and SNEGSKA (reference sequence). This CDR3 region has 16 residues. CDR3 in DNA: TGCAGTGCTAGAGGTTCGGGGCAGCATAGCAATCAGCCCCAGCATTTT. Its translation: CSARGSGQHSNQPQHF.